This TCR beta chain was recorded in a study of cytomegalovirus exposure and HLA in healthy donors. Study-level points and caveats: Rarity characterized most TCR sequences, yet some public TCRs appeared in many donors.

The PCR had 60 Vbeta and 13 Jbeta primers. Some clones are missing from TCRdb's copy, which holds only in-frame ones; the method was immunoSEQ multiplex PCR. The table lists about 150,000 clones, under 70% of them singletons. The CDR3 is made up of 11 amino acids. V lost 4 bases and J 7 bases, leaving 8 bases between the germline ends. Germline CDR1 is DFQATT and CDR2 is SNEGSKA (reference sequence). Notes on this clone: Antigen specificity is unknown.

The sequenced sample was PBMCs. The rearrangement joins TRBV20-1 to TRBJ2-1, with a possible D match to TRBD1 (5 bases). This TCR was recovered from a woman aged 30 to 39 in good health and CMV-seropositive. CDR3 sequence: CSATTENEQFF. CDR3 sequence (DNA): TGCAGTGCTACGACAGAAAATGAGCAGTTCTTC.